A selection of T cell receptor beta chains follows, all from one sample in a study of shared clonotypes between healthy human individuals. The repertoire was sequenced with immunoSEQ multiplex PCR; TCRdb's copy has only in-frame clones and lacks some. The repertoire holds under 600,000 clones, with more than 95% as singletons. The sample was naive CD4+ T cells sorted from blood. The receptors were sampled from a woman aged 25 to 45 in good health. Each CDR3 is given with its conserved first and last residue. Each record gives: V gene, J gene, D gene, clone size, CDR3 protein. A D gene is named only where the DNA matches it firmly. Part of the rows lack a size; the others show once, few, many or a class for expanded clones.

TRBV6-5	TRBJ2-7	-	-	CASSYDLASEQYF
TRBV21-1	TRBJ1-2	-	-	CASSPRGGAAFYGYTF
TRBV27	TRBJ1-5	TRBD1	-	CASSKQGAVGAQISPQHF
TRBV4-1	TRBJ2-7	TRBD2	once	CASSHLTSGRAQGHEQYF
TRBV5-8	TRBJ2-3	-	-	CASSLYLTGAGTDTQYF
TRBV4-1	TRBJ2-7	TRBD2	-	CASSQGGLLVVGEQYF
TRBV28	TRBJ1-2	TRBD1	-	CASSQGQGVNYGYTF
TRBV5-1	TRBJ2-1	-	-	CASSLTGGHSYNEQFF
TRBV5-4	TRBJ1-1	TRBD1	-	CASRRDSEAFF
TRBV2	TRBJ2-7	-	-	CASSWTPYEQYF
TRBV19	TRBJ2-2	-	-	CASSMGYTGELFF
TRBV28	TRBJ2-3	-	-	CASTLSRTGTDTQYF
TRBV28	-	TRBD2	-	CASSLLTSGISSYEQYF
TRBV19	TRBJ2-1	-	-	CASSSKTAGSYNEQFF
TRBV4-1	TRBJ1-4	-	-	CASSRIVNEKLFF
TRBV28	TRBJ1-5	-	-	CASSLRQGNQPQHF
TRBV25-1	TRBJ2-3	-	-	CASSDRRADTQYF
TRBV19	TRBJ2-5	TRBD1	-	CASSPGQGRETQYF
TRBV5-1	TRBJ2-1	-	-	CASSLAYRNEQFF
TRBV6-5	TRBJ2-5	TRBD2	-	CASSNLAGGWETQYF
TRBV2	TRBJ1-4	TRBD1	-	CASSAPGDRVLFF
TRBV4-1	TRBJ2-3	-	once	CASSQVLAVLRPDTQYF
TRBV28	TRBJ2-7	-	-	CASSSGYRGSEQYF
TRBV6-1	TRBJ1-2	TRBD1	-	CAANSRQGGGYTF
TRBV5-1	TRBJ2-5	TRBD2	-	CASSLGSGIQETQYF
TRBV2	TRBJ2-7	-	once	CASSVQTGVAYEQYF
TRBV28	TRBJ1-5	TRBD1	once	CASGENRGRVEPQHF
TRBV28	TRBJ2-3	-	-	CATGLLATDTQYF
TRBV30	-	-	-	CAWSSAYEQYF
TRBV28	TRBJ1-2	-	-	CASSLSWSPSLYGYTF
TRBV4-2	TRBJ2-3	-	-	CASTLGHLATDTQYF
TRBV5-1	TRBJ1-1	-	-	CASSLLGVLGTEAFF
TRBV11-3	TRBJ2-1	TRBD2	-	CASSLGTSGSPSYNEQFF
TRBV27	TRBJ2-7	TRBD2	-	CASSFVSGTSYEQYF
TRBV7-9	TRBJ2-2	TRBD2	-	CASSLSPSGSGTGELFF
TRBV29-1	TRBJ2-7	TRBD2	-	CSVELAGGEQYF
TRBV9	TRBJ2-1	-	-	CASSVDLPSYNEQFF